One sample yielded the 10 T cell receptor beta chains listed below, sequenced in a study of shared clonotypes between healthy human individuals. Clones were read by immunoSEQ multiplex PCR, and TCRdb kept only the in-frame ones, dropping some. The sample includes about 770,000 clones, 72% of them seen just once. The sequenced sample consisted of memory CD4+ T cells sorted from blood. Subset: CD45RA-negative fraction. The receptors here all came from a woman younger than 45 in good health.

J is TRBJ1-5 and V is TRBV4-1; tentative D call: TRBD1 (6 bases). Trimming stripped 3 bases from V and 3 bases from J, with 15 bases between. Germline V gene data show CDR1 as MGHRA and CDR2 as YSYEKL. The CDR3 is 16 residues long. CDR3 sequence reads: CASSHQTGTANQPQHF. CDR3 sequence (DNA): TGCGCCAGCAGCCACCAAACAGGGACTGCCAATCAGCCCCAGCATTTT.

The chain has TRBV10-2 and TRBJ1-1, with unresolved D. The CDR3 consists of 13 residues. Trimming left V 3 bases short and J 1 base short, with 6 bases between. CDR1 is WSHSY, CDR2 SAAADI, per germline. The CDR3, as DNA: TGCGCCAGCAGTGAATCAGAGAACACTGAAGCTTTCTTT. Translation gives CASSESENTEAFF.

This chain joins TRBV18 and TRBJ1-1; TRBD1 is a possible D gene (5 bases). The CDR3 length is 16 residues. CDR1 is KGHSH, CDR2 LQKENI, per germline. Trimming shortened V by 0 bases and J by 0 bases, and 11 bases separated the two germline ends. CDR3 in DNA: TGTGCCAGCTCACCACCATCTACCAGGGTGAACACTGAAGCTTTCTTT. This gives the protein CASSPPSTRVNTEAFF. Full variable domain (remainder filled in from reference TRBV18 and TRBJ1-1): NAGVMQNPRHLVRRRGQEARLRCSPMKGHSHVYWYRQLPEEGLKFMVYLQKENIIDESGMPKERFSAEFPKEGPSILRIQQVVRGDSAAYFCASSPPSTRVNTEAFFGQGTRLTVV.

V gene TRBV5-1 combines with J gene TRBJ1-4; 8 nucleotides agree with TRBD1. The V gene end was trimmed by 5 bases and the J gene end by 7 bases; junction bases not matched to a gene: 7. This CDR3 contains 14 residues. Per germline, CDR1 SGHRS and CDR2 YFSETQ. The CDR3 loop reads CASREGTGSEKLFF. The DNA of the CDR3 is TGCGCCAGCAGAGAGGGGACAGGTAGTGAAAAACTGTTTTTT.

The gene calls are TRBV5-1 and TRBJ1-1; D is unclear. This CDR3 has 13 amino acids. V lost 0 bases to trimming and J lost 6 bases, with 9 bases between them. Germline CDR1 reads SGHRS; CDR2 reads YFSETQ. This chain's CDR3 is CASSLGGVAEAFF. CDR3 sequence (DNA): TGCGCCAGCAGCTTGGGCGGGGTCGCTGAAGCTTTCTTT.

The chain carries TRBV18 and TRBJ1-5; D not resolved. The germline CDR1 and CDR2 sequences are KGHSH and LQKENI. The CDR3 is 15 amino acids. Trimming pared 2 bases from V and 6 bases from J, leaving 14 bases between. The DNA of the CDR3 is TGTGCCAGCTCACCAAGCAGGAACGAAGGTCAGCCCCAGCATTTT. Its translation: CASSPSRNEGQPQHF.

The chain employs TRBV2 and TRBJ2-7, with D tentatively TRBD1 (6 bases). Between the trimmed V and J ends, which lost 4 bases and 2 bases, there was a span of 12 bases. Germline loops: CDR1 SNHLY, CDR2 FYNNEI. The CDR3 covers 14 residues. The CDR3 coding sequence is TGTGCCAGCAGTGGGACAGTTGGGACCTACGAGCAGTACTTC. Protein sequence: CASSGTVGTYEQYF.

The CDR3 here is CASSPSGRDTQYF. CDR3 nucleotide sequence: TGTGCCAGCAGCCCTAGCGGGAGAGATACGCAGTATTTT. The V call is TRBV11-2, the J call TRBJ2-3, with 10 bases identical to TRBD2. From germline, CDR1 is SGHAT and CDR2 FQNNGV. The CDR3 contains 13 residues. The junction had 1 base not matched to a gene; V was cut back by 5 bases and J by 5 bases.

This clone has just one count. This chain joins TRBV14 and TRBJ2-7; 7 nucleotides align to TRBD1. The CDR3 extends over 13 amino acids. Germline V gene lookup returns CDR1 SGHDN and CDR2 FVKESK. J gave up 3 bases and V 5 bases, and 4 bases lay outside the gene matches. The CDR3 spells CASSWGQSYEQYF. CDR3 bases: TGTGCCAGCAGCTGGGGACAGAGCTACGAGCAGTACTTC. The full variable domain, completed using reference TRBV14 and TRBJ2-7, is EAGVTQFPSHSVIEKGQTVTLRCDPISGHDNLYWYRRVMGKEIKFLLHFVKESKQDESGMPNNRFLAERTGGTYSTLKVQPAELEDSGVYFCASSWGQSYEQYFGPGTRLTVT.

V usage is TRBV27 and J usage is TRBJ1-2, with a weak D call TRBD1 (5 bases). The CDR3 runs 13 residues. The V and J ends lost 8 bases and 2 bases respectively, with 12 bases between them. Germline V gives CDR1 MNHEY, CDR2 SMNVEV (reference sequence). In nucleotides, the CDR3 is TGTGCCAGCTCCCCGGGGGGAAACTATGGCTACACCTTC. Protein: CASSPGGNYGYTF.